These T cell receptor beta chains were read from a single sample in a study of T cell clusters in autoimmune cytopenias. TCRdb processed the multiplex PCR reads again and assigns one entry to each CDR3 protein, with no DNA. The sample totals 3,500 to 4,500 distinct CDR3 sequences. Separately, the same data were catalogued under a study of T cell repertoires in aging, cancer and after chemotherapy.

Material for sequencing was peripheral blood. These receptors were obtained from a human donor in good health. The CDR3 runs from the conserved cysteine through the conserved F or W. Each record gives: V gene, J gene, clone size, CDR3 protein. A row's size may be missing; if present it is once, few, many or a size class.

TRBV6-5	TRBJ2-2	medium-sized	CASSLVRVTGELFF
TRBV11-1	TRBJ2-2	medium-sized	CASSFIGLGERNTGELFF
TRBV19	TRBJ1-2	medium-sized	CASSIWTGDQGYTF
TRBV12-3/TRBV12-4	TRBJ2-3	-	CASSFPPRDTQYF
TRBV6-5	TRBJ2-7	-	CASSPSGPSGRYF
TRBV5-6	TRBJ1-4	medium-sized	CASSLDLDGKLFF
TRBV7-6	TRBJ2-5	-	CASSLGIAGVEKTQYF
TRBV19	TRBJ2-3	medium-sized	CASSIGGERDTQYF
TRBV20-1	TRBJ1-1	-	CSAGRGRWTEAFF
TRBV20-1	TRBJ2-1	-	CSARATGAYNEQFF
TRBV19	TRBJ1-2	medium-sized	CASSRDRLYGYTF
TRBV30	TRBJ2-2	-	CAWSPGQGGTGELFF
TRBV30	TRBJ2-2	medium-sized	CAWSPGTGGRGYTGELFF
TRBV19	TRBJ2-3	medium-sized	CASTLVGTDTQYF
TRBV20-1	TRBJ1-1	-	CSALQSVPGIHFF
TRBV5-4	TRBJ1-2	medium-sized	CASSLDLIRNYGYTF
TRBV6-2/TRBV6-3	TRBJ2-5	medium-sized	CASSRNYGGQETQYF
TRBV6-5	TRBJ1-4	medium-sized	CASTLHEGSPEKLFF
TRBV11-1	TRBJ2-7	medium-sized	CASSPRGGAYEQYF
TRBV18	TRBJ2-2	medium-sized	CASSPRKDGRNTGELFF
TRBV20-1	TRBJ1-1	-	CSADPDRGYTEAFF
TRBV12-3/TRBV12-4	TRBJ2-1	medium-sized	CASRPTDNEQFF
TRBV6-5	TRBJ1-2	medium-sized	CASSYETVSSYGYTF
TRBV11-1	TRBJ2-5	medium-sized	CASSLDLQGGEFETQYF
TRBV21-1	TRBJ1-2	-	CASSKETGEDYGYTF
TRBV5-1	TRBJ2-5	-	CASSLGVQETQYF
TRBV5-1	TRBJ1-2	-	CASSLGGWYGYTF
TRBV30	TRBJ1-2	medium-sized	CAWATGGYGYTF
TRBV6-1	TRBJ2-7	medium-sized	CASIARADGHEQYF
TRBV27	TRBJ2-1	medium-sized	CASSPLLRMGGESYNEQFF
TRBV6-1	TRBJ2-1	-	CASSESGDRQFF
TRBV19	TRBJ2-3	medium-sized	CASSSPLGGTDTQYF
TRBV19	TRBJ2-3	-	CASSFDPPARRADTQYF
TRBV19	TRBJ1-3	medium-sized	CASSPEQAYSGNTIYF
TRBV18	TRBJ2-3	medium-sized	CASSPQNADTQYF